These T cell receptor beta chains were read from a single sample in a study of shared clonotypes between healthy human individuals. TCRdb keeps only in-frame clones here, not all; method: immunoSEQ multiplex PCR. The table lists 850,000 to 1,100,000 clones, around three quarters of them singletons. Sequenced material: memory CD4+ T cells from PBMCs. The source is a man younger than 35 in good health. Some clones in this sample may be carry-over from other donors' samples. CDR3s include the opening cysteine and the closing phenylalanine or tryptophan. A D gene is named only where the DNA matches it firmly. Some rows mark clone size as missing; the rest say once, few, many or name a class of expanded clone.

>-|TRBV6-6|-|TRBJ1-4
TGTGCCAGCAGTTACAGGGGTTCTGGCGAAAAACTGTTTTTT
CASSYRGSGEKLFF
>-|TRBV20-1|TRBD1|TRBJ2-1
TGCAGTGCTAGAGAGGACAGGGGAGAGTTCTTC
CSAREDRGEFF
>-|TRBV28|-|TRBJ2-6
TGTGCCACCCTGACAGAGCCTGGGGCCAACGTCCTGACTTTC
CATLTEPGANVLTF
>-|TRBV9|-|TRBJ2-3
TGTGCCAGCAGCGTAGGGTCGACAGGGAGGAGCACAGATACGCAGTATTTT
CASSVGSTGRSTDTQYF
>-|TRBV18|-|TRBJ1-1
TGTGCCAGCTCACCAAGGGACAAAGAAGCTTTCTTT
CASSPRDKEAFF
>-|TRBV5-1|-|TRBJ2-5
TGCGCCAGCAGCCTGAAAGGACCGGACGAGGGCCAGTACTTC
CASSLKGPDEGQYF
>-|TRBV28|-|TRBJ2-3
TGTGCCAGCAGTTGGGGCGGCAGCTACACAGATACGCAGTATTTT
CASSWGGSYTDTQYF
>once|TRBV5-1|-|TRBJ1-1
TGCGCCAGCAGCCCCAGAGTAGAGGACACTGAAGCTTTCTTT
CASSPRVEDTEAFF
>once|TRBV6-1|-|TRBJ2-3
TGTGCCAGCATCGAAGGGGGGAGGGCCACAGATACGCAGTATTTT
CASIEGGRATDTQYF
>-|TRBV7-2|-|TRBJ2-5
TGTGCCAGCACTATGCGAGGACAAGAGACCCAGTACTTC
CASTMRGQETQYF
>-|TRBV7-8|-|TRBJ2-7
TGTGCCAGCAGCTTAGTCCCCGCCCCTGGCGGCCCTCAGTACTTC
CASSLVPAPGGPQYF
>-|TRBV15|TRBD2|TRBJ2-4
TGTGCCACCAGCAGAGATGGGGAGGGGACCATTCAGTACTTC
CATSRDGEGTIQYF
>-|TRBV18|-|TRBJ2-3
TGTGCCAGCTCACCGGTGGCAGGGGTAGCAGATACGCAGTATTTT
CASSPVAGVADTQYF
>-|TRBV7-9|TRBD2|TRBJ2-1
TGTGCCAGCAGCTTAATTGCAGCGGGAGGGCCGCAGTTCTTC
CASSLIAAGGPQFF
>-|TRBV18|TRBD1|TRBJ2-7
TGTGCCAGCTCCGTGGACAGGGGACGCTACGAGCAGTACTTC
CASSVDRGRYEQYF
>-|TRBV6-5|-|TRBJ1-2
TGTGCCAGCAGTTACCGTCGACAGGTCTATGGCTACACCTTC
CASSYRRQVYGYTF
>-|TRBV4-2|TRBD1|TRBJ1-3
TGTGCCAGCAGCCGCCGGGACAGCAGCTCTGGAAACACCATATATTTT
CASSRRDSSSGNTIYF
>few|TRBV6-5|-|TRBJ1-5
TGTGCCAGCCGGGGGAGCAATCAGCCCCAGCATTTT
CASRGSNQPQHF
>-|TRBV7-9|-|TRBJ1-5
TGTGCCAGCAGCTTAGGAGGAGGGGAGAACAATCAGCCCCAGCATTTT
CASSLGGGENNQPQHF
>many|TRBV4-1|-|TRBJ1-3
TGCGCCAGCAGCCAGGCCGGACTGACTTCTGGAAACACCATATATTTT
CASSQAGLTSGNTIYF
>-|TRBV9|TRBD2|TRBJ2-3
TGTGCCAGCAGCCCCCACCCCCCTAGCGGGGGAAGGGGTGATACGCAGTATTTT
CASSPHPPSGGRGDTQYF
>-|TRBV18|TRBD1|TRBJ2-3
TGTGCCAGCTCGAGGGACAGGGGACGAACAGATACGCAGTATTTT
CASSRDRGRTDTQYF
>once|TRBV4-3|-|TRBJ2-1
TGCGCCAGCAGCCAAGGGGCACGGACCTACAATGAGCAGTTCTTC
CASSQGARTYNEQFF
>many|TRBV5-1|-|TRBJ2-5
TGCGCCAGCAGCTCCGGGACAAAGTACCAAGAGACCCAGTACTTC
CASSSGTKYQETQYF
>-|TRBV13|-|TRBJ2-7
TGTGCCAGCAGCGATCCGTTGACCTACGAGCAGTACTTC
CASSDPLTYEQYF
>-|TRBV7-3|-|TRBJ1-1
TGTGCCAGCAGCTTATCGCCAGGGGACACTGAAGCTTTCTTT
CASSLSPGDTEAFF